The TCR beta chain under discussion was sequenced for a study of shared T cell receptors in the human thymus. V was trimmed by 5 bases and J by 2 bases, leaving 9 bases between them. The CDR3 length is 13 residues. Germline V gene lookup returns CDR1 KGHSH and CDR2 LQKENI. Libraries were prepared by immunoSEQ multiplex PCR; TCRdb keeps only in-frame clonotypes and omits some of them. Of just under 550,000 clones detected, about 84% appear once; the ten largest clones hold more than 0.01%. These data also featured in a second study, about human thymus T cells. As reported in that work: The study used thymus tissue resected during corrective heart surgery. It looked as if thymic and blood repertoires used V and J genes in a biased way. There were highly overlapping thymic repertoires among unrelated individuals, as related research reported.

J is TRBJ1-2 and V is TRBV18; D ambiguous. The TCR comes from a boy in the first two years of life with a congenital heart defect. Sequenced: thymocytes. The DNA for the CDR3 is TGTGCCAGCTCAAACAGTGCCAACTATGGCTACACCTTC. This gives the protein CASSNSANYGYTF.